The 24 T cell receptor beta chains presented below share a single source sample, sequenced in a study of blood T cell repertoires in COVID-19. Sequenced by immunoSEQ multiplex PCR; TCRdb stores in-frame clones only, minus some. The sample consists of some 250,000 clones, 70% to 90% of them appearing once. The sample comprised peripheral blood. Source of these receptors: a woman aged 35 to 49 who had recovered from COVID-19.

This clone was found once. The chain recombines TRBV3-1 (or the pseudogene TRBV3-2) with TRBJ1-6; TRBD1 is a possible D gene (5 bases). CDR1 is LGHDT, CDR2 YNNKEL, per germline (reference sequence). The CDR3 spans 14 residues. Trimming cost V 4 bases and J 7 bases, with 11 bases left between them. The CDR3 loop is CASSPAPGNSPLHF. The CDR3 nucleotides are TGTGCCAGCAGCCCCGCCCCAGGGAATTCACCCCTCCACTTT.

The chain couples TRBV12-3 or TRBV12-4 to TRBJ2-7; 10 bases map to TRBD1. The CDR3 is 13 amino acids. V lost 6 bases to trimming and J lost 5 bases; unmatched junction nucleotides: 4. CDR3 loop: CASSRDRGHEQYF. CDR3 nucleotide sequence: TGTGCCAGCAGCCGGGACAGGGGCCACGAGCAGTACTTC.

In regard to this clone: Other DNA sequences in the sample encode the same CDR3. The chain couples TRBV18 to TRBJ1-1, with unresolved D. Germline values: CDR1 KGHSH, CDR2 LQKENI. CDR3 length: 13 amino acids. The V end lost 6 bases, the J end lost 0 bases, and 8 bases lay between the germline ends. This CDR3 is CASSPGVNTEAFF. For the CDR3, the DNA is TGTGCCAGCTCTCCCGGGGTGAACACTGAAGCTTTCTTT.

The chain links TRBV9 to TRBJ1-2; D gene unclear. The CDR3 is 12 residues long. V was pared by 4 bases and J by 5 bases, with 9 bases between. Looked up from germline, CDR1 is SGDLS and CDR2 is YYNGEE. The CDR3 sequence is CASSPASYGYTF. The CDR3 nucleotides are TGTGCCAGCAGCCCCGCTAGTTATGGCTACACCTTC.

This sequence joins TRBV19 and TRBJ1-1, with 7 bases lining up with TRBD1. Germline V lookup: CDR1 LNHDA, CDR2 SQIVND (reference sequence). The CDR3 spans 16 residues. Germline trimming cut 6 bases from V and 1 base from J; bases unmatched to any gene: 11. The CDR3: CASSRDRPQPNTEAFF. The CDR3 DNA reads TGTGCCAGTAGCCGGGACAGACCACAACCGAACACTGAAGCTTTCTTT. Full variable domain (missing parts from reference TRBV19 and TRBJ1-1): DGGITQSPKYLFRKEGQNVTLSCEQNLNHDAMYWYRQDPGQGLRLIYYSQIVNDFQKGDIAEGYSVSREKKESFPLTVTSAQKNPTAFYLCASSRDRPQPNTEAFFGQGTRLTVV.

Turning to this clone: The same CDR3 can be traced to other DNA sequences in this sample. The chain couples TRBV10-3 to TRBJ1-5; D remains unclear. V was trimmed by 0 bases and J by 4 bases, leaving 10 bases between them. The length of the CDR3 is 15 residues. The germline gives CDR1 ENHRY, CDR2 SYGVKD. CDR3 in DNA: TGTGCCATCAGTGAGTCGGGAGGCAGTAATCAGCCCCAGCATTTT. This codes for CAISESGGSNQPQHF.

The CDR3 region has the DNA TGCGCCAGCAGTGAGTGGGACAGGGAGACCCAGTACTTC. Residues: CASSEWDRETQYF. This rearrangement joins TRBV10-2 to TRBJ2-5, with 8 bases fitting TRBD1. V shed 1 base, J shed 5 bases, and the junction held 0 bases outside the gene matches. The germline V gene encodes CDR1 WSHSY and CDR2 SAAADI. The CDR3 totals 13 residues.

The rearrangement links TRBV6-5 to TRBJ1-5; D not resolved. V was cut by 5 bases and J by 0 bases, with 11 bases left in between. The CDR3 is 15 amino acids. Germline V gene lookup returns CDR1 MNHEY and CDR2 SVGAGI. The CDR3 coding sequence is TGTGCCAGCAGTCCCTTGGGCGATAGCAATCAGCCCCAGCATTTT. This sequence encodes CASSPLGDSNQPQHF.

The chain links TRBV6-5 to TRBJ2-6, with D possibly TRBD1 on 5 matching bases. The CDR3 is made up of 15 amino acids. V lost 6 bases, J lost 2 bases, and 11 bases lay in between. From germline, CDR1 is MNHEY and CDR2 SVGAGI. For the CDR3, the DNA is TGTGCCAGCAGACCCAGGACAACTGGGGCCAACGTCCTGACTTTC. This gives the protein CASRPRTTGANVLTF.

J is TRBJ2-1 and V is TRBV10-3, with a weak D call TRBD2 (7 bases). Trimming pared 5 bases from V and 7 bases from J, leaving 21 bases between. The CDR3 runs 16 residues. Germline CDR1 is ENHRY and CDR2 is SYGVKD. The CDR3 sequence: CAISPNRGGGVNEQFF. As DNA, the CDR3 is TGTGCCATCAGTCCAAACCGGGGAGGGGGGGTAAATGAGCAGTTCTTC.

Here the CDR3 reads CASSSPSGSQRGFF. CDR3 DNA sequence: TGTGCCAGCAGCTCACCTAGCGGGAGTCAGAGGGGGTTCTTC. The rearrangement links TRBV5-4 to TRBJ2-1, with 10 bases fitting TRBD2. CDR1 is SGHNT, CDR2 YYREEE, per germline (reference sequence). Trimming removed 3 bases from V and 15 bases from J; junction bases left unmatched: 12. The CDR3 length is 14 residues.

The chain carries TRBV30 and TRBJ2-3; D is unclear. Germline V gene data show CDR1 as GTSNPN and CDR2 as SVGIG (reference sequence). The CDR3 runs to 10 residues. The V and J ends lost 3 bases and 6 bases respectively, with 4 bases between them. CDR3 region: CAWSGDTQYF. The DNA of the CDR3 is TGTGCCTGGAGCGGGGATACGCAGTATTTT.

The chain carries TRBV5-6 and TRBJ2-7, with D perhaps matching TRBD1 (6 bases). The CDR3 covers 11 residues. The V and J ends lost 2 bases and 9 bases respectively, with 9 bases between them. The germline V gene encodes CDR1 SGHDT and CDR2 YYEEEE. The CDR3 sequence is CASSFGTLQYF. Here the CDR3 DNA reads TGTGCCAGCAGCTTTGGGACACTGCAGTACTTC.

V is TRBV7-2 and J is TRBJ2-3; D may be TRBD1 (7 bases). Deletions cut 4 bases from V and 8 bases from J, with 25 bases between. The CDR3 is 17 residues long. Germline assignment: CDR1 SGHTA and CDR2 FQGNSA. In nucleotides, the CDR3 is TGTGCCAGCAGCTCGGCTGGGACAGAAGGGGGGAGAAGTACGCAGTATTTT. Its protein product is CASSSAGTEGGRSTQYF.

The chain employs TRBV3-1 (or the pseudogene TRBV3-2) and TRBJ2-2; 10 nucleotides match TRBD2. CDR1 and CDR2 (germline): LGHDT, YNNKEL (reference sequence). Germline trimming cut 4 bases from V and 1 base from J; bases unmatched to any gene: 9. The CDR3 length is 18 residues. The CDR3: CASSRRASGSGNTGELFF. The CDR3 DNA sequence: TGTGCCAGCAGCCGCCGGGCTAGCGGGAGCGGGAACACCGGGGAGCTGTTTTTT.

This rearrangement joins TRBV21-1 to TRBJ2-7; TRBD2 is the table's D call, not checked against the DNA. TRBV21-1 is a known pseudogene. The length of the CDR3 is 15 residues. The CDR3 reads CASRKRAGPPYEQYF. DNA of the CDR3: TGTGCCAGCAGAAAGCGGGCGGGACCCCCCTACGAGCAGTACTTC.

CDR3 protein: CASSRDSQRRYGYTF. The CDR3, as DNA: TGTGCCAGCAGCCGGGACAGTCAAAGGCGGTATGGCTACACCTTC. This chain uses TRBV6-5 with TRBJ1-2; TRBD1 agrees at 7 bases. The CDR3 spans 15 residues. With 6 bases clipped from V and 5 bases from J, the junction kept 12 bases outside the gene matches. CDR1 and CDR2 from the germline V gene are MNHEY and SVGAGI.

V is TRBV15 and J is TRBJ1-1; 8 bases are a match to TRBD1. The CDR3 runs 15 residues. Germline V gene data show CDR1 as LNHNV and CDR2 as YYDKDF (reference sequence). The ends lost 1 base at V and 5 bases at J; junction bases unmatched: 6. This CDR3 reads CATSRAITGGTEAFF. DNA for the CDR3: TGTGCCACCAGCAGAGCCATCACAGGGGGGACTGAAGCTTTCTTT.

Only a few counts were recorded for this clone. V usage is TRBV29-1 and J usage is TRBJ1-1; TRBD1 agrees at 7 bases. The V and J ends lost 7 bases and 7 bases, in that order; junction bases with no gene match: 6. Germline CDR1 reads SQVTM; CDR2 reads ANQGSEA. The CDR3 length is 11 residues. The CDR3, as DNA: TGCAGCGCCCTGACAGGGATTGAAGCTTTCTTT. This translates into CSALTGIEAFF.

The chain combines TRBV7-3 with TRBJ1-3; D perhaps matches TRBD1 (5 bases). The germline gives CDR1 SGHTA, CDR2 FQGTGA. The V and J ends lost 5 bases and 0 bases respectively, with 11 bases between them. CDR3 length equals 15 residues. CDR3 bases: TGTGCCAGCAGCCCGACAGACGACTCTGGAAACACCATATATTTT. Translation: CASSPTDDSGNTIYF.

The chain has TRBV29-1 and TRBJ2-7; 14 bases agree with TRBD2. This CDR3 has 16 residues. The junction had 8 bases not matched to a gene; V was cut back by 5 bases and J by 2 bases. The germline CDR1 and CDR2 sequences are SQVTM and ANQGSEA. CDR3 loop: CSVCRTSGRTPYEQYF. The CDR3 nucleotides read TGCAGCGTTTGCCGGACTAGCGGGAGGACCCCCTACGAGCAGTACTTC.

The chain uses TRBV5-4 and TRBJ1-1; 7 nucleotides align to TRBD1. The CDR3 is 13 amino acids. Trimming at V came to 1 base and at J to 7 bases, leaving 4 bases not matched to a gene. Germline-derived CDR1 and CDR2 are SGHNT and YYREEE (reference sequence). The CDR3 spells CASSLQGGFEAFF. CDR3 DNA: TGTGCCAGCAGCTTGCAGGGGGGATTTGAAGCTTTCTTT. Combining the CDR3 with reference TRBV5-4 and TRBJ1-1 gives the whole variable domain ETGVTQSPTHLIKTRGQQVTLRCSSQSGHNTVSWYQQALGQGPQFIFQYYREEENGRGNFPPRFSGLQFPNYSSELNVNALELDDSALYLCASSLQGGFEAFFGQGTRLTVV.

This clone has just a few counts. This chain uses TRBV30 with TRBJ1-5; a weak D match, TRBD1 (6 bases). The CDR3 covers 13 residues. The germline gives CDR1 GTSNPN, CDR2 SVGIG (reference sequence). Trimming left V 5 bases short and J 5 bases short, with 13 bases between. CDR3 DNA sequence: TGTGCCTGGGCCGGGGGGCTAGATCAGCCCCAGCATTTT. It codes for CAWAGGLDQPQHF.

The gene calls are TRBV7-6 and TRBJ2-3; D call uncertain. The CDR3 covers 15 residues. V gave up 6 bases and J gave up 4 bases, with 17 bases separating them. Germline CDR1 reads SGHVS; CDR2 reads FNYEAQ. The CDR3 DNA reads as TGTGCCAGCAGTCCTTATCCAACGGTCGCAGATACGCAGTATTTT. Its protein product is CASSPYPTVADTQYF.